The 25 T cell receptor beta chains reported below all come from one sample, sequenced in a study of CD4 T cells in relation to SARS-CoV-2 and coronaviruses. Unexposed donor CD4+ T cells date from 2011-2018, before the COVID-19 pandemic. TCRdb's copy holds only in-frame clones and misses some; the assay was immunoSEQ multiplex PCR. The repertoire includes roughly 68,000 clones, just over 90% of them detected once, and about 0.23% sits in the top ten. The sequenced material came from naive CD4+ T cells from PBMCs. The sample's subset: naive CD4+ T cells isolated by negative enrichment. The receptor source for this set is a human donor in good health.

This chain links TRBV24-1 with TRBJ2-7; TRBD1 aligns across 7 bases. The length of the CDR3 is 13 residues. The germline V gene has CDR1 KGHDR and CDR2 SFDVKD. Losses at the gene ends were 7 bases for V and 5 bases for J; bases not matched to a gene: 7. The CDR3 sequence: CATRGTEGNEQYF. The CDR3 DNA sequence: TGTGCCACCAGGGGGACAGAGGGCAACGAGCAGTACTTC.

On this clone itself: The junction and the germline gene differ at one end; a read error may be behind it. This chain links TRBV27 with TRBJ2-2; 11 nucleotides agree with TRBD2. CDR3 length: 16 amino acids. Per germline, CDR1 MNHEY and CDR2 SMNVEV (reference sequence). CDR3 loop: CTSSFSGGALAGELFF. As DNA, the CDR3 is TGTACCAGCTCCTTTAGCGGGGGGGCCCTCGCCGGGGAGCTGTTTTTT.

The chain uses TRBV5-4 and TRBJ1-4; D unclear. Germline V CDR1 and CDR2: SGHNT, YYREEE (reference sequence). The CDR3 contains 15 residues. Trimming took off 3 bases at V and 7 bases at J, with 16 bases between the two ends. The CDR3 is CASSSGAQPLEKLFF. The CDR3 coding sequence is TGTGCCAGCAGCTCTGGTGCGCAGCCTCTTGAAAAACTGTTTTTT.

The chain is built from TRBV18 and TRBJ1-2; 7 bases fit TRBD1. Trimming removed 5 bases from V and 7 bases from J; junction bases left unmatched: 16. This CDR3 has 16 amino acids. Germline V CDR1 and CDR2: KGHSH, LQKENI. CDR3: CASSSSGTAFTRGYTF. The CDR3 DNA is TGTGCCAGCTCATCATCCGGGACAGCCTTTACCCGTGGCTACACCTTC. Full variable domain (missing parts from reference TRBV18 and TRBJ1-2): NAGVMQNPRHLVRRRGQEARLRCSPMKGHSHVYWYRQLPEEGLKFMVYLQKENIIDESGMPKERFSAEFPKEGPSILRIQQVVRGDSAAYFCASSSSGTAFTRGYTFGSGTRLTVV.

The chain's CDR3 is CSVVGVAKNIQYF. CDR3 sequence (DNA): TGCAGCGTTGTTGGGGTAGCCAAAAACATTCAGTACTTC. The rearrangement joins TRBV29-1 to TRBJ2-4; D gene unclear. CDR3 length: 13 residues. V dropped 4 bases and J dropped 0 bases, with 7 bases sitting between them. Germline CDR1 is SQVTM and CDR2 is ANQGSEA.

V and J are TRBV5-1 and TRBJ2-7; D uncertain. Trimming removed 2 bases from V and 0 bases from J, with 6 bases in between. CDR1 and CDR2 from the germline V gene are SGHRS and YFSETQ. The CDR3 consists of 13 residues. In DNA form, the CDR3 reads TGCGCCAGCAGCTTTTCCCGCTCCTACGAGCAGTACTTC. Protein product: CASSFSRSYEQYF. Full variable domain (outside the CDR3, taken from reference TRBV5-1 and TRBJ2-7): KAGVTQTPRYLIKTRGQQVTLSCSPISGHRSVSWYQQTPGQGLQFLFEYFSETQRNKGNFPGRFSGRQFSNSRSEMNVSTLELGDSALYLCASSFSRSYEQYFGPGTRLTVT.

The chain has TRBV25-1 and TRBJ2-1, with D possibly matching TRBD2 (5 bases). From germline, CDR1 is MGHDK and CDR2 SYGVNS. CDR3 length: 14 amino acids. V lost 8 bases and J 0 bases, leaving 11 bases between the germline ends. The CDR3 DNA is TGTGCCAGCGAGGGAACGAACTCCTACAATGAGCAGTTCTTC. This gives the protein CASEGTNSYNEQFF.

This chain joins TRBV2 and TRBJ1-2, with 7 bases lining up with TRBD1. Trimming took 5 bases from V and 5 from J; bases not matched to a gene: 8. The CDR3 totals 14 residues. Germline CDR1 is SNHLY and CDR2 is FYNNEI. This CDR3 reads CASSSQGNWYGYTF. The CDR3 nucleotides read TGTGCCAGCAGTTCACAGGGGAATTGGTATGGCTACACCTTC.

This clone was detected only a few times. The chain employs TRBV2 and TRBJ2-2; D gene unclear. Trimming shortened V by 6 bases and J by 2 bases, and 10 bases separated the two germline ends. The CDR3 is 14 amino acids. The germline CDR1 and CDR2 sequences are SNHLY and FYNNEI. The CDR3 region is CASRWQFNTGELFF. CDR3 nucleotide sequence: TGTGCCAGCAGGTGGCAGTTTAACACCGGGGAGCTGTTTTTT.

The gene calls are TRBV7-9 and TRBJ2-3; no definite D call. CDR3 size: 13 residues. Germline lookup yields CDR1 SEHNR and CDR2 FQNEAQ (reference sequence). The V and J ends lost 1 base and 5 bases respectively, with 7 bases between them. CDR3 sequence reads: CASSLGSGDTQYF. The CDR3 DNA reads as TGTGCCAGCAGCTTAGGATCGGGAGATACGCAGTATTTT.

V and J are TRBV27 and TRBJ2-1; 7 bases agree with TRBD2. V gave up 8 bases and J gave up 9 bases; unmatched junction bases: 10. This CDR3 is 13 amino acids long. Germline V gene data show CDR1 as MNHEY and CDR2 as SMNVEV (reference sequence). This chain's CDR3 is CASSAGRATEQFF. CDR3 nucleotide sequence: TGTGCCAGCTCAGCGGGAAGGGCCACTGAGCAGTTCTTC.

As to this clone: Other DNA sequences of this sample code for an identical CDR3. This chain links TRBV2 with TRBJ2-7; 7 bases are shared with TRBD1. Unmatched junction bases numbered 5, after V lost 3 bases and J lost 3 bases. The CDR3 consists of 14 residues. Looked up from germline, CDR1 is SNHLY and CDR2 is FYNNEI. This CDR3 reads CASSDQGVGYEQYF. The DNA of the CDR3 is TGTGCCAGCAGTGATCAGGGGGTAGGCTACGAGCAGTACTTC.

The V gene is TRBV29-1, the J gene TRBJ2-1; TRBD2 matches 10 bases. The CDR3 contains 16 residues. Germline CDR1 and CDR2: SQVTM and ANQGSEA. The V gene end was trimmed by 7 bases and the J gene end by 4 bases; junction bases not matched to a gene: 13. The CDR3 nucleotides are TGCAGCGGGGGGGGATTAGCGGGGGGAAAATACAATGAGCAGTTCTTC. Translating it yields CSGGGLAGGKYNEQFF.

CDR3 sequence: CASSSRRGSEETQYF. The CDR3 DNA reads TGTGCCAGCAGCTCAAGGCGGGGGTCCGAAGAGACCCAGTACTTC. V and J are TRBV3-1 (or the pseudogene TRBV3-2) and TRBJ2-5; 7 bases agree with TRBD2. J was trimmed by 3 bases and V by 5 bases; bases with no gene match: 9. CDR3 length: 15 residues. Germline V gives CDR1 LGHDT, CDR2 YNNKEL (reference sequence).

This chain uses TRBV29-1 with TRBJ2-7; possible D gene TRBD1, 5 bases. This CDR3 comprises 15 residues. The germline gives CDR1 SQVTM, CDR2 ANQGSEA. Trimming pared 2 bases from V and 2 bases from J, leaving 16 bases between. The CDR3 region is CSVEKALGDPYEQYF. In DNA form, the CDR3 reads TGCAGCGTTGAAAAGGCCCTAGGGGATCCCTACGAGCAGTACTTC.

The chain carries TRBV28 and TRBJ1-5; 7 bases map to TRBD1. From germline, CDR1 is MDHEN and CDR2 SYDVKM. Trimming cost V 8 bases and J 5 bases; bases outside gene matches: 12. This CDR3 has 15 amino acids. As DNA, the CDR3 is TGTGCCAGCTCTTATTCAGGGGGAGGGGATCAGCCCCAGCATTTT. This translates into CASSYSGGGDQPQHF.

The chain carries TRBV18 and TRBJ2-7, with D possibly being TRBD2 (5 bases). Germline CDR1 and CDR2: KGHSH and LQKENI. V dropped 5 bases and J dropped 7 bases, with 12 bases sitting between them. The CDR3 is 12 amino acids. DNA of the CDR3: TGTGCCAGCTCAACCGGGATGGAGGAGCAGTACTTC. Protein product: CASSTGMEEQYF.

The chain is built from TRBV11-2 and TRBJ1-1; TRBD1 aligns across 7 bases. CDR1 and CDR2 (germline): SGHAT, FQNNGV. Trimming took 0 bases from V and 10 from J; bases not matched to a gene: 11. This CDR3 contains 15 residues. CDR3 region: CASSLDRQGVRGAFF. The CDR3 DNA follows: TGTGCCAGCAGCTTAGATCGGCAGGGGGTTAGGGGAGCTTTCTTT.

The CDR3 DNA reads TGTGCCAGCACCCTGATCCGCAGCTCCTACGAGCAGTACTTC. It translates to CASTLIRSSYEQYF. This chain joins TRBV11-2 and TRBJ2-7; D is undetermined. Trimming left V 7 bases short and J 0 bases short, with 13 bases between. Germline CDR1 and CDR2: SGHAT and FQNNGV. The CDR3 extends over 14 amino acids.

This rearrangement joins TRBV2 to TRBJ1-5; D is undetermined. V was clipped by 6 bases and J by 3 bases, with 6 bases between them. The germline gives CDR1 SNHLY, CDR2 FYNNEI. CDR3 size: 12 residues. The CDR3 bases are TGTGCCAGCAGGCCTAACAATCAGCCCCAGCATTTT. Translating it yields CASRPNNQPQHF.

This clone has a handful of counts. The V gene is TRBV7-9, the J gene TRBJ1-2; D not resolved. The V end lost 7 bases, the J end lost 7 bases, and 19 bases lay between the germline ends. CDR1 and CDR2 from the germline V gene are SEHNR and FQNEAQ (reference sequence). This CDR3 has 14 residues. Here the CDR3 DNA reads TGTGCCAGCACCCGTCGGGAGGGATCGAGTGGCTACACCTTC. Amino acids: CASTRREGSSGYTF.

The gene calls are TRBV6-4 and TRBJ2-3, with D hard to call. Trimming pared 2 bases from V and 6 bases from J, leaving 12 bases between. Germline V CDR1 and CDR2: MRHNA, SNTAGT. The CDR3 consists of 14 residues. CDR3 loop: CASSDRPGRDTQYF. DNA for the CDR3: TGTGCCAGCAGTGACAGGCCGGGTAGGGATACGCAGTATTTT.

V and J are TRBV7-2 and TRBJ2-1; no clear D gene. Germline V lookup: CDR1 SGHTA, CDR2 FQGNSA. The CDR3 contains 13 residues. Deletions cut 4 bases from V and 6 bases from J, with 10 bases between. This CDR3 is CASSSSPLNEQFF. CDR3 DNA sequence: TGTGCCAGCAGCTCCTCCCCACTCAATGAGCAGTTCTTC.

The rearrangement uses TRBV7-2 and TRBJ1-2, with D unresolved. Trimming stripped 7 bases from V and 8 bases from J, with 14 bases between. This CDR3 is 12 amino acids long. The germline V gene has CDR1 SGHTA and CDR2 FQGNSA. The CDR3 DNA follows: TGTGCCAGCACCCTTGACCTGCCGGGCTACACCTTC. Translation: CASTLDLPGYTF.

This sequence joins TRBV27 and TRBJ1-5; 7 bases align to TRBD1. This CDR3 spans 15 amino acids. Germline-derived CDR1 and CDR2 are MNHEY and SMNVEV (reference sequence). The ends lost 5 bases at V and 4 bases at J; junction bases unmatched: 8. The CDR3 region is CASSPWDRTNQPQHF. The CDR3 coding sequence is TGTGCCAGCAGTCCCTGGGACAGAACTAATCAGCCCCAGCATTTT.